This entry lists 31 T cell receptor beta chains sequenced from one sample in a study of blood T cells in healthy people across ages. Primers used in a second PCR of roughly 7 to 12 cycles were a sample-barcoded 5' primer and a J-beta primer mix. TCRdb re-analysed the 5' RACE reads in MiXCR, keeping a single row per CDR3 protein. The sample holds 1.5 million to 1.8 million distinct CDR3 sequences, approximately 42% seen once. Source material: blood. All receptors come from a woman between 18 and 29 years old in good health.

This clonotype was counted once. The chain links TRBV20-1 to TRBJ2-7; TRBD1 matches at 8 bases. The CDR3 length is 13 residues. Germline V lookup: CDR1 DFQATT, CDR2 SNEGSKA (reference sequence). Trimming at V came to 5 bases and at J to 2 bases, leaving 5 bases not matched to a gene. The CDR3 is CSAETGVTYEQYF. The DNA of the CDR3 is TGCAGTGCTGAGACAGGGGTGACCTACGAGCAGTACTTC.

The chain is built from TRBV4-1 and TRBJ1-1; 8 bases match TRBD1. V trimming: 2 bases; J trimming: 4 bases; junction bases outside the gene matches: 3. Germline V gene lookup returns CDR1 MGHRA and CDR2 YSYEKL. The CDR3 sequence is 14 residues long. The CDR3 reads CASSQIGTGTEAFF. For the CDR3, the DNA is TGCGCCAGCAGCCAAATTGGGACAGGCACTGAAGCTTTCTTT.

The chain is built from TRBV12-3 or TRBV12-4 and TRBJ2-3; D may be TRBD1 (6 bases). Trimming cost V 5 bases and J 4 bases, with 13 bases left between them. The CDR3 has 14 residues. CDR3 DNA: TGTGCCAGCAGTAAAACAGGGTTCGCAGATACGCAGTATTTT. Protein product: CASSKTGFADTQYF.

This clonotype turned up a few times. J is TRBJ2-1 and V is TRBV4-3; 7 nucleotides align to TRBD2. In germline, CDR1 is LGHNA, CDR2 YSLEER. CDR3 size: 16 residues. The V gene end was trimmed by 0 bases and the J gene end by 3 bases; junction bases not matched to a gene: 5. CDR3 loop: CASSQETGRIYNEQFF. CDR3 DNA: TGCGCCAGCAGCCAAGAAACCGGGAGGATCTACAATGAGCAGTTCTTC.

DNA for the CDR3: TGTGCCAGCAGCTTAGTAACCGGGACTACGACATACAATGAGCAGTTCTTC. Amino acid sequence: CASSLVTGTTTYNEQFF. The J gene is TRBJ2-1, the V gene TRBV7-2; TRBD2 agrees at 7 bases. The CDR3 consists of 17 residues. The trim removed 1 base at V and 4 bases at J, leaving 10 bases unmatched. CDR1 is SGHTA and CDR2 is FQGNSA in the germline V gene.

V and J are TRBV28 and TRBJ1-4; no clear D. CDR1 and CDR2 (germline): MDHEN, SYDVKM. The CDR3 length is 15 residues. Trimming removed 6 bases at V and 4 bases at J, with 15 bases between. The CDR3 protein is CASSPVGRSNEKLFF. The CDR3 nucleotides are TGTGCCAGCAGCCCCGTTGGACGGAGTAATGAAAAACTGTTTTTT.

V usage is TRBV7-9 and J usage is TRBJ2-1; 10 bases fit TRBD2. This CDR3 comprises 17 residues. Trimming removed 5 bases from V and 8 bases from J; junction bases left unmatched: 15. Looked up from germline, CDR1 is SEHNR and CDR2 is FQNEAQ (reference sequence). The DNA for the CDR3 is TGTGCCAGCAGCCCCCCGCCCGGGACTAGCGCCTCGGATGAGCAGTTCTTC. It translates to CASSPPPGTSASDEQFF.

V is TRBV7-2 and J is TRBJ2-7; tentatively, D is TRBD2 (6 bases). The ends were cut back, 2 bases at V and 2 bases at J, with 10 bases in the middle. The CDR3 contains 14 residues. From germline, CDR1 is SGHTA and CDR2 FQGNSA. The CDR3, as DNA: TGTGCCAGCAGCTTAACTCGCGGGACCTACGAGCAGTACTTC. Its protein product is CASSLTRGTYEQYF.

This clonotype was detected only a few times. The V call is TRBV27, the J call TRBJ2-1; 7 nucleotides match TRBD2. V lost 4 bases, J lost 6 bases, and 12 bases stayed unmatched. The CDR3 extends over 16 amino acids. Germline values: CDR1 MNHEY, CDR2 SMNVEV (reference sequence). The CDR3 coding sequence is TGTGCCAGCAGTTCCCCCGCGCTAGCGGCTACCAATGAGCAGTTCTTC. Translated, it gives CASSSPALAATNEQFF.

The V and J genes are TRBV28 and TRBJ2-1, with D unresolved. Trimming cost V 2 bases and J 11 bases, with 10 bases left between them. The CDR3 is 12 amino acids. CDR1 is MDHEN and CDR2 is SYDVKM in the germline V gene. CDR3 sequence: CASSLSQLKQFF. The CDR3 DNA follows: TGTGCCAGCAGTTTAAGCCAGTTAAAGCAGTTCTTC. The complete variable domain, with remaining parts taken from reference TRBV28 and TRBJ2-1, reads DVKVTQSSRYLVKRTGEKVFLECVQDMDHENMFWYRQDPGLGLRLIYFSYDVKMKEKGDIPEGYSVSREKKERFSLILESASTNQTSMYLCASSLSQLKQFFGPGTRLTVL.

This chain links TRBV12-3 or TRBV12-4 with TRBJ2-1; the match to TRBD2 covers 7 bases. The DNA end is more similar to TRBJ2-7, so the J call may be wrong. The CDR3 runs 15 residues. The CDR3 sequence: CASSLGRGEYNEQYF. The CDR3 DNA reads as TGTGCCAGCAGTTTAGGCCGGGGGGAATACAATGAGCAGTACTTC.

A few counts support this clonotype. The chain joins TRBV7-2 to TRBJ2-7; 7 bases are a match to TRBD2. This CDR3 is 16 amino acids long. V lost 2 bases to trimming and J lost 0 bases; unmatched junction nucleotides: 7. Germline lookup yields CDR1 SGHTA and CDR2 FQGNSA. CDR3 nucleotides: TGTGCCAGCAGCTTAACGGGACTACCAAACTCCTACGAGCAGTACTTC. Its protein is CASSLTGLPNSYEQYF. Full variable domain (rest looked up from reference TRBV7-2 and TRBJ2-7): GAGVSQSPSNKVTEKGKDVELRCDPISGHTALYWYRQSLGQGLEFLIYFQGNSAPDKSGLPSDRFSAERTGGSVSTLTIQRTQQEDSAVYLCASSLTGLPNSYEQYFGPGTRLTVT.

On this clonotype itself: A much larger clone sits a single nucleotide away, making a read error possible. The genes are TRBV27 and TRBJ2-7; D is possibly TRBD1 (5 bases). Trimming took off 3 bases at V and 7 bases at J, with 13 bases between the two ends. This CDR3 has 13 residues. Germline lookup yields CDR1 MNHEY and CDR2 SMNVEV (reference sequence). The CDR3 protein is CASSFQGGNEQYF. CDR3 DNA: TGTGCCAGCAGTTTTCAGGGCGGCAATGAGCAGTACTTC.

This clonotype was found a few times. The gene calls are TRBV7-2 and TRBJ2-2, with a weak D call TRBD1 (6 bases). Germline V gives CDR1 SGHTA, CDR2 FQGNSA. The V and J ends lost 4 bases and 5 bases respectively, with 14 bases between them. This CDR3 comprises 15 residues. The CDR3 bases are TGTGCCAGCAGCTCTTCGGGACAAGTGACCGGGGAGCTGTTTTTT. Its translation: CASSSSGQVTGELFF.

A few counts support this clonotype. The gene calls are TRBV27 and TRBJ1-1; D not certain. CDR3 size: 14 residues. CDR1 MNHEY and CDR2 SMNVEV come from the germline V gene (reference sequence). Trimming took off 5 bases at V and 3 bases at J, with 13 bases between the two ends. CDR3 sequence (DNA): TGTGCCAGCAGTCCCCAAAGTGGGCACACTGAAGCTTTCTTT. Encoded protein: CASSPQSGHTEAFF.

This sequence joins TRBV5-4 and TRBJ2-7, with D unclear. Germline lookup yields CDR1 SGHNT and CDR2 YYREEE (reference sequence). This CDR3 is built from 16 residues. The V gene lost 0 bases and the J gene lost 2 bases, with 15 bases spanning the gap. CDR3 region: CASSLALKGSPYEQYF. DNA for the CDR3: TGTGCCAGCAGCTTGGCCCTTAAAGGGTCTCCCTACGAGCAGTACTTC. The full variable domain, in which reference TRBV5-4 and TRBJ2-7 provide the parts outside the CDR3, is ETGVTQSPTHLIKTRGQQVTLRCSSQSGHNTVSWYQQALGQGPQFIFQYYREEENGRGNFPPRFSGLQFPNYSSELNVNALELDDSALYLCASSLALKGSPYEQYFGPGTRLTVT.

About this clonotype itself: Being one base from a much bigger clone, this may be a read error. The chain couples TRBV6-5 to TRBJ2-1; tentatively, D is TRBD1 (6 bases). From germline, CDR1 is MNHEY and CDR2 SVGAGI. V lost 6 bases and J 6 bases, leaving 15 bases between the germline ends. This CDR3 comprises 14 residues. The CDR3 sequence is CASRKTGPINEQFF. DNA for the CDR3: TGTGCCAGCAGGAAGACAGGCCCGATCAATGAGCAGTTCTTC.

This chain connects TRBV20-1 to TRBJ2-5; 12 bases fit TRBD2. V dropped 0 bases and J dropped 5; count of bases not matched to a gene: 4. The V gene's germline CDR1 is DFQATT and CDR2 SNEGSKA (reference sequence). The CDR3 is 15 amino acids. CDR3 protein: CSARDRGTSGETQYF. As DNA, the CDR3 is TGCAGTGCTAGAGATCGGGGGACTAGCGGGGAGACCCAGTACTTC.

The chain carries TRBV30 and TRBJ2-3; 8 bases match TRBD2. The CDR3 consists of 12 residues. V trimming: 3 bases; J trimming: 4 bases; junction bases outside the gene matches: 0. CDR1 is GTSNPN and CDR2 is SVGIG in the germline V gene (reference sequence). CDR3 DNA: TGTGCCTGGAGGACTAGCGCAGATACGCAGTATTTT. It encodes CAWRTSADTQYF. The complete variable domain, with remaining parts taken from reference TRBV30 and TRBJ2-3, reads SQTIHQWPATLVQPVGSPLSLECTVEGTSNPNLYWYRQAAGRGLQLLFYSVGIGQISSEVPQNLSASRPQDRQFILSSKKLLLSDSGFYLCAWRTSADTQYFGPGTRLTVL.

The chain carries TRBV11-2 and TRBJ2-7, with a possible D match to TRBD1 (5 bases). The J call could be wrong; TRBJ2-5 is a better fit for the DNA end. Germline lookup yields CDR1 SGHAT and CDR2 FQNNGV. The CDR3 is 14 amino acids. CDR3 sequence reads: CASSAQVDVETQYF. In nucleotides, the CDR3 is TGTGCCAGCAGCGCACAGGTTGATGTAGAGACCCAGTACTTC.

The chain carries TRBV27 and TRBJ1-5, with 9 positions matching TRBD1. V lost 1 base and J lost 6; bases outside the gene matches: 13. This CDR3 comprises 18 residues. From germline, CDR1 is MNHEY and CDR2 SMNVEV (reference sequence). The DNA of the CDR3 is TGTGCCAGCAGTTTATATGCGGGAACAGGGGGCCGCGGTCAGCCCCAGCATTTT. Its protein product is CASSLYAGTGGRGQPQHF.

The sample holds many counts of this clonotype. The chain employs TRBV5-1 and TRBJ2-3; D is unclear. V lost 2 bases and J 4 bases, leaving 5 bases between the germline ends. This CDR3 has 12 residues. Germline loops: CDR1 SGHRS, CDR2 YFSETQ. CDR3: CASSLPADTQYF. In DNA form, the CDR3 reads TGCGCCAGCAGCTTACCGGCAGATACGCAGTATTTT.

This clonotype was seen only once. The gene calls are TRBV7-9 and TRBJ1-2; unclear D gene. The CDR3 sequence is 14 residues long. CDR1 SEHNR and CDR2 FQNEAQ come from the germline V gene (reference sequence). V shed 1 base and J shed 3 bases, with 9 bases lying between them. The CDR3 protein is CASSLVSQHYGYTF. The CDR3 DNA follows: TGTGCCAGCAGCTTAGTTAGCCAACACTATGGCTACACCTTC.

V and J are TRBV5-1 and TRBJ1-6, with D uncertain. The length of the CDR3 is 15 residues. Between the trimmed V and J ends, which lost 0 bases and 7 bases, there was a span of 11 bases. Germline CDR1 reads SGHRS; CDR2 reads YFSETQ. The chain's CDR3 is CASSLAVASNSPLHF. The CDR3, as DNA: TGCGCCAGCAGCTTGGCCGTGGCTTCGAATTCACCCCTCCACTTT.

This clonotype was observed a few times. The V gene is TRBV14, the J gene TRBJ2-5; 9 nucleotides agree with TRBD2. Germline CDR1 SGHDN, CDR2 FVKESK. The CDR3 runs 16 residues. Trimming took 1 base from V and 1 from J; bases not matched to a gene: 4. CDR3 protein: CASSQGLAGIQETQYF. CDR3 bases: TGTGCCAGCAGCCAAGGGCTAGCGGGGATCCAAGAGACCCAGTACTTC.

This clonotype was seen more than once but under ten times. V and J are TRBV20-1 and TRBJ2-1, with 13 bases lining up with TRBD2. The CDR3 spans 16 residues. Germline loops: CDR1 DFQATT, CDR2 SNEGSKA (reference sequence). The V segment lost 3 bases and the J segment 1 base; nucleotides outside the gene matches: 3. CDR3 nucleotide sequence: TGCAGTGCTAGTACTAGCGGGAGGGGGTCCTACAATGAGCAGTTCTTC. As protein: CSASTSGRGSYNEQFF.

This clonotype appeared a single time. One end of the junction fails to match germline, which may point to a read error. The V gene is TRBV20-1, the J gene TRBJ2-1; 8 bases fit TRBD2. The CDR3 has 12 amino acids. The germline CDR1 and CDR2 sequences are DFQATT and SNEGSKA (reference sequence). In DNA, the CDR3 is TGCAGCGCTAGAGAGCGGGAGAATGAGCAGTTCTTC. Translating it yields CSARERENEQFF.

This clonotype turned up a few times. V usage is TRBV6-5 and J usage is TRBJ2-1; tentative D call: TRBD1 (7 bases). The CDR3 length is 14 residues. The V gene lost 2 bases and the J gene lost 7 bases, with 12 bases spanning the gap. Looked up from germline, CDR1 is MNHEY and CDR2 is SVGAGI. The CDR3 region is CASSYQGGRNEQFF. The CDR3 DNA reads TGTGCCAGCAGTTACCAGGGGGGCAGGAATGAGCAGTTCTTC.

The chain couples TRBV4-3 to TRBJ2-5; 9 positions agree with TRBD2. J lost 5 bases, V lost 1 base, and 8 bases had no gene match. This CDR3 contains 16 residues. From germline, CDR1 is LGHNA and CDR2 YSLEER. In DNA, the CDR3 is TGCGCCAGCAGCCAAGGGATGCGGGGGGGCCTCGAGACCCAGTACTTC. Its translation: CASSQGMRGGLETQYF.

This chain connects TRBV7-2 to TRBJ2-7, with no clear D. The germline V and J ends were trimmed by 2 bases and 2 bases, with 7 bases remaining between them. The CDR3 has 13 amino acids. Germline values: CDR1 SGHTA, CDR2 FQGNSA. In nucleotides, the CDR3 is TGTGCCAGCAGCTTACAACAGACCTACGAGCAGTACTTC. Its protein product is CASSLQQTYEQYF.

This clonotype was recorded many times. This chain uses TRBV12-3 or TRBV12-4 with TRBJ2-1; 9 nucleotides align to TRBD2. V lost 4 bases to trimming and J lost 5 bases; unmatched junction nucleotides: 6. The CDR3 loop spans 15 amino acids. CDR3 sequence: CASSSRTSEDNEQFF. CDR3 nucleotides: TGTGCCAGCAGTTCGAGGACTAGCGAAGACAATGAGCAGTTCTTC.